The clone carrying this T cell receptor beta chain was counted ten times or more. Its antigen is unknown. From RNA transcripts, TCR beta CDR3 regions were amplified. A set of HTBI primers served as the primers for a first-round RT-PCR of the TCR CDR3. One entry per CDR3 protein results from TCRdb running MiXCR on the multiplex PCR reads. Here the sample spans about 330,000 distinct CDR3 sequences, about 13% being singletons. For ophthalmopathy patients, the Clinical Activity Score was at least 3 and the NOSPECS grade at least 4; duration was under 3 months. Reasons for excluding patients were uncontrolled infection, other autoimmune disease, pregnancy or lactation. The CDR3 spans 14 residues. V was trimmed by 4 bases and J by 5 bases, leaving 12 bases between them. Germline CDR1 and CDR2: SGHAT and FQNNGV. This record comes from a study of T cells in Graves' hyperthyroidism and ophthalmopathy. Study observations and caveats: Separation of ophthalmopathy from stable hyperthyroidism was achieved by a 13 V-J model.

Input material: blood. The rearrangement uses TRBV11-2 and TRBJ1-5; a weak D match, TRBD1 (5 bases). The source is a woman aged 40 to 50 with Graves' ophthalmopathy. As DNA, the CDR3 is TGTGCCAGCAGCTCCGGGACCAATTATCAGCCCCAGCATTTT. This codes for CASSSGTNYQPQHF.